This T cell receptor beta chain was documented in a study of graft-versus-host responses after intestinal transplantation. Whole-study context: All of the recipients had induction that used anti-thymocyte globulin, then tacrolimus and steroids for 2 to 3 years. Study conclusions and caveats: Circulating GvH clones peaking coincided with falling HvG clones soon after transplant. Subjects displaying graft-donor T cell macrochimerism possessed elevated graft-versus-host to host-versus-graft clonal ratios inside allografts.

Trimming at V came to 5 bases and at J to 5 bases, leaving 13 bases not matched to a gene. This CDR3 is built from 17 residues. Germline CDR1 and CDR2: SGHVS and FQNEAQ. TCRdb keeps only in-frame clones here, not all; method: immunoSEQ multiplex PCR. The data contain approximately 90,000 clones, 88% of them seen just once; the ten biggest clones take up more than 0.25%. To note about this clone: Antigen unknown.

The source was unstimulated CD4+ T cells sorted from spleen or lymph node cells, collected before transplant. The receptor comes from a human donor who was the organ donor for an intestinal transplant. J is TRBJ2-5 and V is TRBV7-8, with 11 bases that match TRBD1. For the CDR3, the DNA is TGTGCCAGCAGCCTAATCGGCCGGACAGGGGGCACGGAGACCCAGTACTTC. This sequence encodes CASSLIGRTGGTETQYF.